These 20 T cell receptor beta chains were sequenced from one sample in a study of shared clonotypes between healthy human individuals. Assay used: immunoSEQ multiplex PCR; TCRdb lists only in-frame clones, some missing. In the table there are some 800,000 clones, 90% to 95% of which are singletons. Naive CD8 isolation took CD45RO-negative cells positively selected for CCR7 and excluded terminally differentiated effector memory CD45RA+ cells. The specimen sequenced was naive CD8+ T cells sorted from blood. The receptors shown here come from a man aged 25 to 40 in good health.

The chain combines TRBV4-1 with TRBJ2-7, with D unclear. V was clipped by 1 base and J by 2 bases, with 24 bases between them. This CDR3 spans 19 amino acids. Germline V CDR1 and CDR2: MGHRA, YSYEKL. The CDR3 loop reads CASSQVAARRPDLPYEQYF. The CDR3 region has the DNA TGCGCCAGCAGCCAAGTGGCGGCCCGAAGACCGGACCTCCCCTACGAGCAGTACTTC.

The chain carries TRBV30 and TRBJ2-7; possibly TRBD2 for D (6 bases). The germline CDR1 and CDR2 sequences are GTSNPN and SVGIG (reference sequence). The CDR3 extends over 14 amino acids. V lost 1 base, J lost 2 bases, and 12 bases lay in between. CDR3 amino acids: CAWSGGTAAYEQYF. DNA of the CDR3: TGTGCCTGGAGTGGCGGGACGGCAGCCTACGAGCAGTACTTC.

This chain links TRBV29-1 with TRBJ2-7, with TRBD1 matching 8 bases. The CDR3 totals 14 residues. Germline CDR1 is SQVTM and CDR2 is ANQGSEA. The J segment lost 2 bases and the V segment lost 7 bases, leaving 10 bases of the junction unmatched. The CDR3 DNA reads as TGCAGCGCCGAGGGGGACAGGTCGCCCTACGAGCAGTACTTC. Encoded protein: CSAEGDRSPYEQYF.

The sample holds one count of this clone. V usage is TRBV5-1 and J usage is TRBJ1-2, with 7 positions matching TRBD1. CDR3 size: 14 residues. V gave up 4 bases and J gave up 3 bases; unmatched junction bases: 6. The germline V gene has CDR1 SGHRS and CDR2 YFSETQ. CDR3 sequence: CASSVTGTDYGYTF. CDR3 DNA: TGCGCCAGCAGCGTGACAGGGACGGACTATGGCTACACCTTC.

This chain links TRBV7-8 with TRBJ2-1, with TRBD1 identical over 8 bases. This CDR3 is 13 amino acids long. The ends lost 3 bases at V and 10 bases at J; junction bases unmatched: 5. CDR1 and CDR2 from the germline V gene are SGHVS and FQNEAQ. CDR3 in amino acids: CASSFDRGQEQFF. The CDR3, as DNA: TGTGCCAGCAGCTTCGACAGGGGACAAGAGCAGTTCTTC. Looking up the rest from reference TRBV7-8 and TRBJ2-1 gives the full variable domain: GAGVSQSPRYKVAKRGQDVALRCDPISGHVSLFWYQQALGQGPEFLTYFQNEAQLDKSGLPSDRFFAERPEGSVSTLKIQRTQQEDSAVYLCASSFDRGQEQFFGPGTRLTVL.

The CDR3 sequence is CASSIQGSDGYTF. CDR3 in DNA: TGTGCCAGTAGTATTCAGGGGTCGGATGGCTACACCTTC. The chain uses TRBV19 and TRBJ1-2; a weak D match, TRBD1 (6 bases). In germline, CDR1 is LNHDA, CDR2 SQIVND (reference sequence). V was pared by 3 bases and J by 6 bases, with 11 bases between. The CDR3 is made up of 13 amino acids.

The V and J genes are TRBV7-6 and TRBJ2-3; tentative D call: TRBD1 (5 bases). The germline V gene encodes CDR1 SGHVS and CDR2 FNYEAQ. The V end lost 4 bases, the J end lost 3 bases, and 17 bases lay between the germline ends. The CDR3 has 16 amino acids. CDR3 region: CASSSPDSVETDTQYF. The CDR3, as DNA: TGTGCCAGCAGCTCGCCCGACAGTGTTGAGACAGATACGCAGTATTTT. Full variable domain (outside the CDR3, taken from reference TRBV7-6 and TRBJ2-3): GAGVSQSPRYKVTKRGQDVALRCDPISGHVSLYWYRQALGQGPEFLTYFNYEAQQDKSGLPNDRFSAERPEGSISTLTIQRTEQRDSAMYRCASSSPDSVETDTQYFGPGTRLTVL.

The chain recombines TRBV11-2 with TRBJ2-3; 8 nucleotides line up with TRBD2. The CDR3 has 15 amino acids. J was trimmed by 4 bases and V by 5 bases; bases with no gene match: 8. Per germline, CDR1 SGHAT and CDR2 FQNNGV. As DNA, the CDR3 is TGTGCCAGCAGCCCTCCGGGACTAGGGTCAGATACGCAGTATTTT. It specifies CASSPPGLGSDTQYF.

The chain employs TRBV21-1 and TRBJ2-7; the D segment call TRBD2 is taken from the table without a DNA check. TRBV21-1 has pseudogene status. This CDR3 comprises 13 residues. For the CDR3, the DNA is TGTGCCAGCAGCACCCTCGCGCCCGGCGAGCAGTACTTC. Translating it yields CASSTLAPGEQYF.

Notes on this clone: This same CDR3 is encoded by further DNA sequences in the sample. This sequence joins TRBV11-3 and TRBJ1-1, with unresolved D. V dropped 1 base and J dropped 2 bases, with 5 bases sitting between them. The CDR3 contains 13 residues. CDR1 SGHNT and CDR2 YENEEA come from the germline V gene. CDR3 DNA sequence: TGTGCCAGCAGCTTAGGTGGAAACACTGAAGCTTTCTTT. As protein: CASSLGGNTEAFF.

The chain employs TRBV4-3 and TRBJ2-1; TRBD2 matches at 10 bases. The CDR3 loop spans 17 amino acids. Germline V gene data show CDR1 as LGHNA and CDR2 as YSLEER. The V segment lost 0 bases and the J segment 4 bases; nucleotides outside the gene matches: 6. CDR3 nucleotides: TGCGCCAGCAGCCAAGATGGTCTAGCGGGAGTGTACAATGAGCAGTTCTTC. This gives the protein CASSQDGLAGVYNEQFF.

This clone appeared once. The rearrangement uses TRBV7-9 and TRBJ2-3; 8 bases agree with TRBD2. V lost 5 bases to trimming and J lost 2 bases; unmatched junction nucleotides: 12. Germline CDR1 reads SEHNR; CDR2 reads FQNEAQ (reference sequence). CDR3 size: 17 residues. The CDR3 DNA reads TGTGCCAGCAGCCAGGGACTAGTTGAGGACTCCACAGATACGCAGTATTTT. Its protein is CASSQGLVEDSTDTQYF. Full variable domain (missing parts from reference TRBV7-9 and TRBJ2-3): DTGVSQNPRHKITKRGQNVTFRCDPISEHNRLYWYRQTLGQGPEFLTYFQNEAQLEKSRLLSDRFSAERPKGSFSTLEIQRTEQGDSAMYLCASSQGLVEDSTDTQYFGPGTRLTVL.

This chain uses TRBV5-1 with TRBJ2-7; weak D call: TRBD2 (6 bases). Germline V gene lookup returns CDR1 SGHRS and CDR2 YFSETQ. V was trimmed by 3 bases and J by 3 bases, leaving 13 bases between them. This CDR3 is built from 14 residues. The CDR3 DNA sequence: TGCGCCAGCAGCTCTCTCCCCGGGGGCTACGAGCAGTACTTC. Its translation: CASSSLPGGYEQYF.

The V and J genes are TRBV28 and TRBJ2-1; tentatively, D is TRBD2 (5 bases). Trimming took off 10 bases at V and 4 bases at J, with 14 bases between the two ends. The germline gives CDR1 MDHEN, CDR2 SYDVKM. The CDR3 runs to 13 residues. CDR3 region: CAISLGVYNEQFF. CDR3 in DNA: TGTGCCATCTCCCTCGGGGTTTACAATGAGCAGTTCTTC.

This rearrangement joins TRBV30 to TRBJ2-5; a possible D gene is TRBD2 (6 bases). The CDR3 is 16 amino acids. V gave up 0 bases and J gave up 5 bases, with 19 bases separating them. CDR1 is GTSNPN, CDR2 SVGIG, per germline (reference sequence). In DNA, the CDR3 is TGTGCCTGGAGTGTATGGGGTACGGGGAGGAGGGAGACCCAGTACTTC. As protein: CAWSVWGTGRRETQYF.

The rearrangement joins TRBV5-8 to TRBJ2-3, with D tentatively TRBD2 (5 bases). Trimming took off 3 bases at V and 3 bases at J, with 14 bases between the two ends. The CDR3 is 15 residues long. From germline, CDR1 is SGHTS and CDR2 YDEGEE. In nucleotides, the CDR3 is TGTGCCAGCAGCTCTGCGGGCGAGATGACAGATACGCAGTATTTT. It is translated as CASSSAGEMTDTQYF.

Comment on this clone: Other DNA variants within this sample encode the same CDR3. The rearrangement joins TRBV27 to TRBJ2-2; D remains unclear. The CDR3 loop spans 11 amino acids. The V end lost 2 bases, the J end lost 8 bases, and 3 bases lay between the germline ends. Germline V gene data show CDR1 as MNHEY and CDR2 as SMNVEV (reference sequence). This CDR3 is CASSLAGELFF. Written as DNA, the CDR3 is TGTGCCAGCAGTTTAGCAGGGGAGCTGTTTTTT.

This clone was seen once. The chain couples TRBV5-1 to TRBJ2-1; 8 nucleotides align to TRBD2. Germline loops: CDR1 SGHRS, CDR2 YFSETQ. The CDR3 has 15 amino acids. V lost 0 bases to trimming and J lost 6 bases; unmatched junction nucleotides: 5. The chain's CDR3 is CASSLALAVLNEQFF. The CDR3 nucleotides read TGCGCCAGCAGCTTGGCACTAGCGGTACTCAATGAGCAGTTCTTC.

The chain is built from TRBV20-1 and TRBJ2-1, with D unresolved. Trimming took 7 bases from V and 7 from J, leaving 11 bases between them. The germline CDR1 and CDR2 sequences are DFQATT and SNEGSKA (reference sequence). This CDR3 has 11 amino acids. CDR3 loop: CSGSWGNEQFF. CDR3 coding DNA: TGCAGTGGATCCTGGGGAAATGAGCAGTTCTTC.

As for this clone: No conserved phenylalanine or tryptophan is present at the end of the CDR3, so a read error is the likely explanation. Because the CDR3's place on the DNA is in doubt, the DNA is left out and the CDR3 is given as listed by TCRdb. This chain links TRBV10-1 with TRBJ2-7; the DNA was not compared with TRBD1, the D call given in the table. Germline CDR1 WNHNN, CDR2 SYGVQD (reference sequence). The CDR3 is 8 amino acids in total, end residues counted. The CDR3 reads CASKDRVN.